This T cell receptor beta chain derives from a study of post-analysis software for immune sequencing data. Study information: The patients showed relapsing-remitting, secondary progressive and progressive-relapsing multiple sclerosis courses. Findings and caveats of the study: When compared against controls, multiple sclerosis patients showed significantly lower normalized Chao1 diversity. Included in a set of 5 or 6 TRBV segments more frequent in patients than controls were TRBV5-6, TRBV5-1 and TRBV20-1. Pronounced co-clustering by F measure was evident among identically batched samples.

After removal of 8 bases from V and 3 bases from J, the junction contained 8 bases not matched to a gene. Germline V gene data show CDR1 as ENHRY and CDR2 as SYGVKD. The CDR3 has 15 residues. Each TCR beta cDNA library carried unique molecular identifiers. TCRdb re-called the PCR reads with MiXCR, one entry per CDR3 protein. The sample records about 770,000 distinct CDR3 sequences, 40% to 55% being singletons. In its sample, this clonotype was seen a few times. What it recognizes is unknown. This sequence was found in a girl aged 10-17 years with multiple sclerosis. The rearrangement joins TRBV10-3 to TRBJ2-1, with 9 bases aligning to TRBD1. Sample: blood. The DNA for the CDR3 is TGTGCCATCTCCCTGGGGACAGGGATCTACAATGAGCAGTTCTTC. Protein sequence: CAISLGTGIYNEQFF.